Listed below are T cell receptor beta chains from one sample, sequenced in a study of blood T cell repertoires in COVID-19. Clones were sequenced by immunoSEQ multiplex PCR, and TCRdb holds only the in-frame ones, with some missing. The sample holds 150,000 to 190,000 clones, roughly nine tenths seen once. The source material was peripheral blood. Receptors originate from a woman aged 40 to 50 with acute or convalescent COVID-19. Both conserved end residues are part of each CDR3. The order of the fields is V gene, D gene, J gene, clone size, CDR3 DNA, CDR3 protein. A D gene is named only where the DNA matches it firmly. Clone sizes are given selectively: once, few, many, or a class where the clone is expanded.

TRBV3-1/TRBV3-2	TRBD2	TRBJ2-5	-	TGTGCCAGCAGCCAAGTCCTAGCGGGAGGGCCGGGGGAGACCCAGTACTTC	CASSQVLAGGPGETQYF
TRBV6-1	-	TRBJ2-7	-	TGTGCCAGCAGTGAAGCCAATACAGTTACCTACGAGCAGTACTTC	CASSEANTVTYEQYF
TRBV2	-	TRBJ1-6	once	TGTGCCAGCAGGCTCAGTAATTCACCCCTCCACTTT	CASRLSNSPLHF
TRBV9	-	TRBJ2-2	-	TGTGCCAGCAGTGCTGGAGGGGCGAACACCGGGGAGCTGTTTTTT	CASSAGGANTGELFF
TRBV7-8	-	TRBJ1-2	-	TGTGCCAGCAGCTTAGATCTCCCTTATGGCTACACCTTC	CASSLDLPYGYTF
TRBV27	TRBD1	TRBJ2-1	once	TGTGCCAGCAGTTTAACCCTATGGGACAGGAATGAGCAGTTCTTC	CASSLTLWDRNEQFF
TRBV28	TRBD1	TRBJ1-6	-	TGTGCCAGCCTGGCCAGGGGGTTTCTCCACTTT	CASLARGFLHF
TRBV19	TRBD1	TRBJ1-6	-	TGTGCCAGCCGTCAGTCGGAGGACAGGAGAGCTTCACCCCTCCACTTT	CASRQSEDRRASPLHF
TRBV6-5	TRBD1	TRBJ1-2	-	TGTGCCAGCAGTTACGATTACATTACAGGGGGATATGGCTACACCTTC	CASSYDYITGGYGYTF
TRBV28	-	TRBJ2-7	-	TGTGCCAGCAGTTTAGCGTTCGGGCCTTCTACAGGGAACCTAGGCGAGCAGTACTTC	CASSLAFGPSTGNLGEQYF
TRBV3-1/TRBV3-2	-	TRBJ2-1	-	TGTGCCAGCAGCCAGGGCCTCCCTAACAATGAGCAGTTCTTC	CASSQGLPNNEQFF
TRBV6-5	TRBD2	TRBJ2-3	-	TGTGCCAGCAGTTTTCAACGGGAGGTCCCAGATACGCAGTATTTT	CASSFQREVPDTQYF
TRBV19	-	TRBJ2-4	-	TGTGCCAGTAGACTTACAGGAGGGGACATTCAGTACTTC	CASRLTGGDIQYF
TRBV24-1	-	TRBJ1-5	-	TGTGCCACCAGTGCGGCAGGGTTTGATCAGCCCCAGCATTTT	CATSAAGFDQPQHF
TRBV7-2	-	TRBJ2-6	once	TGTGCCAGCAGTCACAGGGTTTCTGGGGCCAACGTCCTGACTTTC	CASSHRVSGANVLTF
TRBV27	-	TRBJ1-2	-	TGTGCCAGCAGTTTTAGTCGGGGGGTGTATGGCTACACCTTC	CASSFSRGVYGYTF
TRBV6-5	TRBD1	TRBJ2-7	few	TGTGCCAGCAGTTCCGTAAACAGGGGCCCCGAGCAGTACTTC	CASSSVNRGPEQYF
TRBV14	TRBD2	TRBJ2-5	-	TGTGCCAGCAGCCAAGCACTAGCGGGTGTTGAGACCCAGTACTTC	CASSQALAGVETQYF